This T cell receptor beta chain was sequenced for a study of cytotoxic CD8 clonotypes in ibrutinib-treated CLL. Study-level findings and limits: Sustained-remission and progressing patients' sampling times differed.

About this clone itself: Its antigen remains unidentified.

CDR3 size: 14 residues. The V end was cut by 2 bases, the J end by 1 base, with 8 bases between. Germline loops: CDR1 SGHTA, CDR2 FQGNSA. Generated by immunoSEQ multiplex PCR, the TCRdb table keeps only in-frame clones and is missing some. This sample yields some 23,000 clones, of which about 69% are seen a single time; under 50% belongs to the top ten. The rearrangement links TRBV7-2 to TRBJ1-1; D unresolved. The starting material was PBMCs, obtained after 12 months of ibrutinib treatment. This receptor was taken from a human donor with chronic lymphocytic leukemia. CDR3 in amino acids: CASSLTLGNTEAFF. CDR3 DNA sequence: TGTGCCAGCAGCTTAACCCTGGGGAACACTGAAGCTTTCTTT.